This TCR beta chain was obtained from a study of shared clonotypes between healthy human individuals. Deep level was the assay's run setting. Generated by immunoSEQ multiplex PCR, the TCRdb table keeps only in-frame clones and is missing some. The table has about half a million clones, about four fifths seen once. The CDR3 is made up of 15 amino acids. Germline CDR1 and CDR2: MNHNY and SVGAGI (reference sequence). J lost 2 bases, V lost 5 bases, and 6 bases had no gene match. Unsorted samples used about 90 million PBMCs for genomic DNA. This TCR was recovered from a woman in her forties in good health. Some clones in this sample may be carry-over from other donors' samples. Material: PBMCs. The chain combines TRBV6-6 with TRBJ2-1, with 7 bases matching TRBD2. CDR3 sequence reads: CASSLERETYNEQFF. DNA of the CDR3: TGTGCCAGCAGTCTCGAGCGGGAAACCTACAATGAGCAGTTCTTC.